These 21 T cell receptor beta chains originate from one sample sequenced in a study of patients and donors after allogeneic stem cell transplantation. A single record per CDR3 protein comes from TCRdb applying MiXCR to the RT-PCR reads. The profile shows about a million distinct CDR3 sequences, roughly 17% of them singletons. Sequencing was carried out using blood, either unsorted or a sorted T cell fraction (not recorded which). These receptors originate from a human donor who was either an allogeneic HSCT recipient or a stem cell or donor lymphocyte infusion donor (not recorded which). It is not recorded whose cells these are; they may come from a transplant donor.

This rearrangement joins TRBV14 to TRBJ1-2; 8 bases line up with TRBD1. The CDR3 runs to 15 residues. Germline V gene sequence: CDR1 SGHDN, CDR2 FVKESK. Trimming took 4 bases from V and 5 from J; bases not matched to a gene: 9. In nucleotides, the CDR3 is TGTGCCAGCAGCCTTCGGAAACAGGGGGGGTATGGCTACACCTTC. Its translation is CASSLRKQGGYGYTF.

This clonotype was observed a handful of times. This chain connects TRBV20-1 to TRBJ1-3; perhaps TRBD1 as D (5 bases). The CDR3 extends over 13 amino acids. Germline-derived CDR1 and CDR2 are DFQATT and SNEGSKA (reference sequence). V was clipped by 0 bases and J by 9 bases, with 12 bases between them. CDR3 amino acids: CSAREGSGGTIYF. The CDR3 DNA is TGCAGTGCTAGAGAGGGGTCCGGGGGCACCATATATTTT.

CDR3 in amino acids: CASSPTRGSGTEAFF. DNA of the CDR3: TGCGCCAGCAGCCCGACCAGGGGTAGCGGCACTGAAGCTTTCTTT. The gene calls are TRBV5-1 and TRBJ1-1; possibly TRBD1 for D (6 bases). This CDR3 has 15 residues. V was pared by 4 bases and J by 4 bases, with 17 bases between. Germline values: CDR1 SGHRS, CDR2 YFSETQ.

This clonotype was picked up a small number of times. The CDR3 spells CASSPVHRDQPQHF. The CDR3 DNA sequence: TGTGCCAGCTCACCGGTCCACAGGGATCAGCCCCAGCATTTT. The rearrangement uses TRBV18 and TRBJ1-5; possible D gene TRBD1, 6 bases. Germline V gene data show CDR1 as KGHSH and CDR2 as LQKENI. This CDR3 contains 14 residues. V was trimmed by 3 bases and J by 5 bases, leaving 11 bases between them.

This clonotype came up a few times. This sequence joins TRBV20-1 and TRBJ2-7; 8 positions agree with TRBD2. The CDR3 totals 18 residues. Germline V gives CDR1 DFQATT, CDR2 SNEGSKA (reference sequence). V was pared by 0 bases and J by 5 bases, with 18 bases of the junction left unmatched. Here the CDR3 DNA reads TGCAGTGCTAGAGACAAGCAGATTCGGGGGGGCCGTTTAGACGAGCAGTACTTC. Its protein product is CSARDKQIRGGRLDEQYF.

The CDR3 here is CASRYPGSPEKLFF. CDR3 bases: TGTGCCAGCAGGTACCCTGGAAGCCCAGAAAAACTGTTTTTT. The chain links TRBV6-5 to TRBJ1-4; D unresolved. Germline lookup yields CDR1 MNHEY and CDR2 SVGAGI. This CDR3 is 14 amino acids long. Trimming took 6 bases from V and 8 from J, leaving 16 bases between them.

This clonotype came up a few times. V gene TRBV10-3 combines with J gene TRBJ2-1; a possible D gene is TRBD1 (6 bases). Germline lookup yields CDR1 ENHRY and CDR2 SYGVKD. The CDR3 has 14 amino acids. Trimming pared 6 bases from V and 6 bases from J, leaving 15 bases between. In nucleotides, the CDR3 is TGTGCCATCAGGATGAGCCCAGGGGTCAATGAGCAGTTCTTC. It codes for CAIRMSPGVNEQFF.

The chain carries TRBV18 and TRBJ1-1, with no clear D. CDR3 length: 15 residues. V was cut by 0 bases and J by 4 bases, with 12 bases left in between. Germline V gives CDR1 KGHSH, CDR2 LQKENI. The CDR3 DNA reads TGTGCCAGCTCACCACCGACGGGGTTGACCACTGAAGCTTTCTTT. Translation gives CASSPPTGLTTEAFF.

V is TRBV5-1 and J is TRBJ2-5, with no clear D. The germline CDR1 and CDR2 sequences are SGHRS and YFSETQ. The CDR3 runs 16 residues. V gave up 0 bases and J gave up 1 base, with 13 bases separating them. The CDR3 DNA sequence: TGCGCCAGCAGCTTGGGGGCCAAACCCCTCCAAGAGACCCAGTACTTC. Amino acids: CASSLGAKPLQETQYF.

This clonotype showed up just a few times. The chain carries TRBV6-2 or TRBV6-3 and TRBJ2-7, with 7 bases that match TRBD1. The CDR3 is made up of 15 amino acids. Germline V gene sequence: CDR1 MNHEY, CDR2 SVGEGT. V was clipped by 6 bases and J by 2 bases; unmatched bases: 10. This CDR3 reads CASRTGQDFTYEQYF. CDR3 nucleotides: TGTGCCAGCAGAACCGGACAGGACTTTACCTACGAGCAGTACTTC.

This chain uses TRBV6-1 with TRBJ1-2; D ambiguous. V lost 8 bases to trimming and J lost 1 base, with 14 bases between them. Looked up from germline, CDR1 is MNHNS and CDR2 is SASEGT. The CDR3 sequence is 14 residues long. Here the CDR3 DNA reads TGTGCCAGCTCCCCGGGGTGGCTTAACTATGGCTACACCTTC. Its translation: CASSPGWLNYGYTF.

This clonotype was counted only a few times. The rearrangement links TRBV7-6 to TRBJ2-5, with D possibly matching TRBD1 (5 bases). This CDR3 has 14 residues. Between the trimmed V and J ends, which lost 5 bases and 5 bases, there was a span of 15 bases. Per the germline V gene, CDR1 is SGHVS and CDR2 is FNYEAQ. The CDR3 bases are TGTGCCAGCAGCCGAGCAGGGTGGACGGAGACCCAGTACTTC. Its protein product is CASSRAGWTETQYF.

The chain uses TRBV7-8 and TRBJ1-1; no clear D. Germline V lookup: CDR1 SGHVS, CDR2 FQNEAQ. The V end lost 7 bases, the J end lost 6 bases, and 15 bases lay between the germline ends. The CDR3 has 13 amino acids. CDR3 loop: CASNRDVGSEAFF. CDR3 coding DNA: TGTGCCAGCAACCGCGATGTGGGCTCTGAAGCTTTCTTT.

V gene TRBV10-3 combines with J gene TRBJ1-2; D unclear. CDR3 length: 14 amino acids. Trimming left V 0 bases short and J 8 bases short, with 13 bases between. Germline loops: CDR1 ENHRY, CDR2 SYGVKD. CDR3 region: CAISESRGFNGYTF. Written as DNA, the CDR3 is TGTGCCATCAGTGAGTCTAGAGGGTTCAACGGCTACACCTTC.

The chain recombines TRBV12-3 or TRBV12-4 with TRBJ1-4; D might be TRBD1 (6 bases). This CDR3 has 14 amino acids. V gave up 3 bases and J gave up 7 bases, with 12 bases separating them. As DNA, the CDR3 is TGTGCCAGCAGTTTTATGGGGGGCGGTGAAAAACTGTTTTTT. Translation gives CASSFMGGGEKLFF.

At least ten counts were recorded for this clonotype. CDR3 nucleotides: TGCGCCAGCAGCCCAGGGCCGGGGAACACTGAAGCTTTCTTT. Its protein is CASSPGPGNTEAFF. The chain has TRBV5-1 and TRBJ1-1; a possible D gene is TRBD1 (5 bases). V shed 4 bases and J shed 1 base, with 11 bases lying between them. The CDR3 consists of 14 residues. The germline CDR1 and CDR2 sequences are SGHRS and YFSETQ.

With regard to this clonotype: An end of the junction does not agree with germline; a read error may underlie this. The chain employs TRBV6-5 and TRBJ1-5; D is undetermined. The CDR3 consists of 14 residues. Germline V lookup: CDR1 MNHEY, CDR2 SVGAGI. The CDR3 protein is CASSNSNTGQPQHF. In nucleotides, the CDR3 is TGTGCCAGCAGTAACTCCAACACCGGTCAGCCCCAGCATTTT.

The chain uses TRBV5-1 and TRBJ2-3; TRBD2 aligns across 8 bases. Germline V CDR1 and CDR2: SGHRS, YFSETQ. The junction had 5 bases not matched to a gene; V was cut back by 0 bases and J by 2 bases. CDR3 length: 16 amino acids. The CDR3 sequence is CASSLVLRGATDTQYF. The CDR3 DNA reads TGCGCCAGCAGCTTGGTGTTGCGGGGGGCCACAGATACGCAGTATTTT.

The CDR3 loop reads CASRTPQGTDTQYF. The CDR3 DNA is TGTGCCAGCAGGACCCCCCAGGGAACAGATACGCAGTATTTT. The chain links TRBV6-1 to TRBJ2-3; a possible D gene is TRBD1 (5 bases). The CDR3 has 14 residues. Trimming removed 6 bases at V and 3 bases at J, with 13 bases between. CDR1 is MNHNS and CDR2 is SASEGT in the germline V gene.

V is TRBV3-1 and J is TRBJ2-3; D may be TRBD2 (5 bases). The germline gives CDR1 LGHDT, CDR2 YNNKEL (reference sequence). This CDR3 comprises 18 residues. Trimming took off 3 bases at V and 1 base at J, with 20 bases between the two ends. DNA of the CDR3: TGTGCCAGCAGCCATTATGCGGGTCCTATTTCGGGCACAGATACGCAGTATTTT. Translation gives CASSHYAGPISGTDTQYF.

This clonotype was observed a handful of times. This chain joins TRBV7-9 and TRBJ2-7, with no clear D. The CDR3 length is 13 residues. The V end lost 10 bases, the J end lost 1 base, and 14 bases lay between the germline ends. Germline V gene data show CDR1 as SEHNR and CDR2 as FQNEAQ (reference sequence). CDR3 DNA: TGTGCCACCGATCCCTGGGAATCCTACGAGCAGTACTTC. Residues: CATDPWESYEQYF. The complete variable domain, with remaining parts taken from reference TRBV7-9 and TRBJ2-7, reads DTGVSQNPRHKITKRGQNVTFRCDPISEHNRLYWYRQTLGQGPEFLTYFQNEAQLEKSRLLSDRFSAERPKGSFSTLEIQRTEQGDSAMYLCATDPWESYEQYFGPGTRLTVT.